The present T cell receptor (beta chain) was sequenced within a study of CD8+ T cells in alopecia areata. Across the study: Spontaneously alopecic C3H/HeJ graft donors, roughly 6-13 months old, gave skin to approximately 6-10-week-old female C3H/HeJ mice. Study outcomes and limitations: Relative to mice, TCR sharing across patients was less clear, a difference possibly HLA-related. In lesional scalp, particularly from alopecia totalis/universalis, clonality was higher than in normal scalp.

Once RNA had been extracted, it was reverse transcribed into cDNA to act as the sequencing template. Sequenced by immunoSEQ multiplex PCR; TCRdb stores in-frame clones only, minus some. The record shows around 20,000 clones for this sample, with no singletons present. A sort of pooled cutaneous lymph node cells used CD4, CD8alpha, NKG2D, NKG2ACE and other stains. Trimming stripped 0 bases from V and 0 bases from J, with 6 bases between. CDR3 length: 16 amino acids. CDR1 and CDR2 (germline): NSQYPW, LRSPGD (reference sequence). This clone was detected only a few times. Its specificity is not known. TCRdb's protein and the DNA translation differ at residue 13; the protein here comes from the DNA. Mouse names are used for the genes. The read ends 3 residues early relative to the CDR3; the germline J gene fills the gap.

The sequence derives from a C3H/HeJ mouse with alopecia areata. For this strain, the MHC haplotype corresponds to H2-k. V gene TRBV1 combines with J gene TRBJ1-6; D is unclear. TRBJ1-6 is treated as an ORF (open reading frame) with a function not yet certain. The sequenced material came from CD8+ T cells sorted from a lymph node. The sequenced part of the CDR3 DNA is TGCACCTGCAGTGCAGAGACATCTTCCTATAATTCGCCC. Protein: CTCSAETSSYNSP. The CDR3 in its entirety is CTCSAETSSYNSPLYF.